By share, the clone carrying this T cell receptor (beta chain) ranks as medium-sized. The sample belongs to a study of blood T cell repertoires in COVID-19. The overall study: Acute and convalescent COVID-19 specimens originated in the United States, Italy and Spain. T cells, B-cell-depleted T cells, or PBMCs provided the cDNA or gDNA that served as material.

The V end lost 6 bases, the J end lost 0 bases, and 12 bases lay between the germline ends. CDR1 is SQVTM and CDR2 is ANQGSEA in the germline V gene. The CDR3 extends over 14 amino acids. Source study methods: Estimated nucleated cell counts came from reference gene primer amplification. Produced via immunoSEQ multiplex PCR; TCRdb's table is partial and in-frame only. Clonal size and the V and J genes are those of that table, whereas D and trimming came from the DNA. The data contain 15,000 to 20,000 clones, roughly three quarters of them singletons. The specimen sequenced was peripheral blood. The J gene is TRBJ1-3, the V gene TRBV29-1, with D possibly TRBD1 on 6 matching bases. The sequence was obtained from a man aged 55 to 70 with acute or convalescent COVID-19. The DNA for the CDR3 is TGCAGCGTGGTGACAGGTTTCTCTGGAAACACCATATATTTT. This sequence encodes CSVVTGFSGNTIYF. The entire variable domain, with the rest obtained from reference TRBV29-1 and TRBJ1-3, is as follows: SAVISQKPSRDICQRGTSLTIQCQVDSQVTMMFWYRQQPGQSLTLIATANQGSEATYESGFVIDKFPISRPNLTFSTLTVSNMSPEDSSIYLCSVVTGFSGNTIYFGEGSWLTVV.